The clone carrying this TCR beta chain has only one observation. The sample comes from a study of blood T cell repertoires in COVID-19. At the level of the study: In each case, the material was cDNA or gDNA derived from T cells, B-cell-depleted T cells, or PBMCs.

Trimming cost V 5 bases and J 2 bases; bases outside gene matches: 6. Germline V gives CDR1 SEHNR, CDR2 FQNEAQ (reference sequence). The CDR3 covers 15 residues. In the original analysis: Quantification of nucleated cells was approximated via reference gene primer amplification. Data came from immunoSEQ multiplex PCR; TCRdb stores just in-frame clones and leaves some out. V, J and clone size are those of that table, while D and trimming were read from the DNA. The repertoire holds about 57,000 clones, with about 90% as singletons. The rearrangement joins TRBV7-9 to TRBJ2-1, with TRBD2 matching over 7 bases. The sample comprised peripheral blood. The sequence came from a woman of 80 years or more with COVID-19, enrolled during active disease. The chain's CDR3 is CASSPGGSTYNEQFF. CDR3 nucleotides: TGTGCCAGCAGCCCCGGGGGGAGCACCTACAATGAGCAGTTCTTC.